One sample yielded the 17 T cell receptor beta chains listed below, sequenced in a study of blood T cells in healthy people across ages. Next came a second PCR, run for about 7 to 11 cycles, which used a sample-barcoded 5' primer along with a J-beta primer mix. TCRdb reprocessed the 5' RACE reads via MiXCR and lists one record per CDR3 protein. This sample has fewer than 2 million distinct CDR3 sequences, with roughly 43% found just once. The sample taken for sequencing was blood. The receptor set was obtained from a human donor in good health.

J is TRBJ2-4 and V is TRBV7-9; D is uncertain. The last part of the DNA fits TRBJ2-7 better; the J call may be wrong. CDR1 and CDR2 from the germline V gene are SEHNR and FQNEAQ (reference sequence). The CDR3 contains 13 residues. CDR3 nucleotides: TGTGCCAGCAGCCCGTCTGGTCCCTACGAGCAGTACTTC. Amino acids: CASSPSGPYEQYF.

This clonotype has a handful of counts. The chain employs TRBV12-3 or TRBV12-4 and TRBJ1-4; possible D gene TRBD1, 5 bases. V lost 3 bases and J lost 4, with 6 bases in between. This CDR3 has 13 residues. This CDR3 reads CASSFQGNEKLFF. CDR3 DNA: TGTGCCAGCAGTTTTCAGGGTAATGAAAAACTGTTTTTT.

The sample holds many counts of this clonotype. J is TRBJ2-7 and V is TRBV27; D is ambiguous. Germline CDR1 is MNHEY and CDR2 is SMNVEV (reference sequence). This CDR3 is 13 amino acids long. V lost 1 base and J lost 5, with 9 bases in between. The CDR3 reads CASSLYSHDEQYF. CDR3 DNA sequence: TGTGCCAGCAGTTTATACAGCCATGACGAGCAGTACTTC.

This clonotype was counted only a few times. The V call is TRBV27, the J call TRBJ2-4; D gene unclear. The DNA matches TRBJ2-7 better at its end, which makes the J call doubtful. Germline CDR1 MNHEY, CDR2 SMNVEV (reference sequence). This CDR3 contains 13 residues. In nucleotides, the CDR3 is TGTGCCAGCAGTCCCATCCTGAGGAACGAGCAGTACTTC. Translated: CASSPILRNEQYF.

This clonotype was found a few times. This chain connects TRBV20-1 to TRBJ1-4, with D perhaps TRBD1 (5 bases). Germline-derived CDR1 and CDR2 are DFQATT and SNEGSKA (reference sequence). Trimming took 2 bases from V and 8 from J, leaving 9 bases between them. The CDR3 covers 12 residues. The CDR3 nucleotides are TGCAGTGCTAGACAGGGTCGAGAAAAACTGTTTTTT. Its protein is CSARQGREKLFF.

V is TRBV5-1 and J is TRBJ2-3; D not certain. Germline V CDR1 and CDR2: SGHRS, YFSETQ. The CDR3 runs to 15 residues. V was pared by 0 bases and J by 3 bases, with 11 bases between. Here the CDR3 DNA reads TGCGCCAGCAGCTTGGCCCCTATCGGAACAGATACGCAGTATTTT. Protein product: CASSLAPIGTDTQYF.

As regards this clonotype: Possible read error: a much larger clone is one base away. This rearrangement joins TRBV5-6 to TRBJ2-1; D is tentatively TRBD1 or TRBD2 (7 bases each). V gave up 10 bases and J gave up 13 bases, with 30 bases separating them. This CDR3 is 15 amino acids long. The germline gives CDR1 SGHDT, CDR2 YYEEEE. In DNA form, the CDR3 reads TGTGCCTCGAAGATTTTGGAGGGGGCGGGGGAGACCCAGTTCTTC. It specifies CASKILEGAGETQFF.

This chain links TRBV29-1 with TRBJ2-3, with 8 bases identical to TRBD1. Trimming removed 2 bases from V and 3 bases from J; junction bases left unmatched: 4. The CDR3 is 14 residues long. CDR1 SQVTM and CDR2 ANQGSEA come from the germline V gene. CDR3: CSVEWNRGTDTQYF. The CDR3, as DNA: TGCAGCGTTGAATGGAACAGGGGGACAGATACGCAGTATTTT.

This clonotype has only a few counts. CDR3 sequence reads: CASRKGSYADYGYTF. CDR3 in DNA: TGTGCCAGCAGAAAAGGGTCTTATGCTGACTATGGCTACACCTTC. This rearrangement joins TRBV27 to TRBJ1-2; D uncertain. The V and J ends lost 6 bases and 3 bases respectively, with 17 bases between them. CDR3 size: 15 residues. The germline CDR1 and CDR2 sequences are MNHEY and SMNVEV (reference sequence).

The chain is built from TRBV2 and TRBJ1-1; D unclear. This CDR3 spans 14 amino acids. The germline CDR1 and CDR2 sequences are SNHLY and FYNNEI. The germline V and J ends were trimmed by 8 bases and 3 bases, with 16 bases remaining between them. For the CDR3, the DNA is TGTGCCAGCGTACAGACCCTCCCGGACACTGAAGCTTTCTTT. Residues: CASVQTLPDTEAFF.

Comments on this clonotype: The junction and the germline gene differ at one end; a read error may be behind it. The rearrangement links TRBV20-1 to TRBJ2-5; no definite D call. The CDR3 is 12 amino acids. Germline V gene lookup returns CDR1 DFQATT and CDR2 SNEGSKA (reference sequence). Here the CDR3 reads CSAPASQETKYF. The CDR3 DNA sequence: TGCAGTGCCCCAGCGTCGCAAGAGACCAAGTACTTC.

This chain uses TRBV7-2 with TRBJ1-5; the D is unclear. CDR3 length: 13 amino acids. The V gene's germline CDR1 is SGHTA and CDR2 FQGNSA. Trimming pared 6 bases from V and 1 base from J, leaving 7 bases between. This CDR3 reads CASSTLSNQPQHF. CDR3 coding DNA: TGTGCCAGCAGTACTTTGAGCAATCAGCCCCAGCATTTT.

The gene calls are TRBV20-1 and TRBJ1-2; 7 bases fit TRBD1. In germline, CDR1 is DFQATT, CDR2 SNEGSKA (reference sequence). The CDR3 extends over 12 amino acids. V gave up 5 bases and J gave up 8 bases; unmatched junction bases: 8. The CDR3 coding sequence is TGCAGTGCTCACGACAGGGAATGGGGCTACACCTTC. It encodes CSAHDREWGYTF.

This clonotype occurred a few times. An end of the junction differs from the germline gene, which may be a read error. The CDR3 sequence: CAISGVPGGGYTLSYNEQFF. The CDR3, as DNA: TGTGCCATCAGCGGAGTTCCGGGCGGGGGCTATACCCTCTCCTACAATGAGCAGTTCTTC. This sequence joins TRBV15 and TRBJ2-1, with D possibly being TRBD2 (7 bases). The CDR3 has 20 residues. CDR1 is LNHNV, CDR2 YYDKDF, per germline (reference sequence).

The V gene is TRBV20-1, the J gene TRBJ2-3; TRBD1 matches at 9 bases. CDR1 is DFQATT and CDR2 is SNEGSKA in the germline V gene (reference sequence). There are 13 residues in the CDR3. Here the CDR3 reads CRGDRVAPDTQYF. CDR3 bases: TGCAGAGGGGACAGGGTCGCTCCAGATACGCAGTATTTT.

The chain combines TRBV20-1 with TRBJ1-4; no firm D call. Trimming left V 4 bases short and J 4 bases short, with 10 bases between. This CDR3 is built from 13 residues. CDR1 and CDR2 from the germline V gene are DFQATT and SNEGSKA (reference sequence). The CDR3 protein is CSATGHFNEKLFF. The CDR3 DNA reads as TGCAGTGCTACCGGCCACTTTAATGAAAAACTGTTTTTT.

This clonotype was seen a handful of times. The chain uses TRBV24-1 and TRBJ2-1; D is possibly TRBD1 or TRBD2 (5 bases each). Trimming shortened V by 5 bases and J by 3 bases, and 10 bases separated the two germline ends. The CDR3 loop spans 14 amino acids. The germline V gene has CDR1 KGHDR and CDR2 SFDVKD. The CDR3 sequence is CATSGGANYNEQFF. CDR3 coding DNA: TGTGCCACCAGTGGAGGGGCCAACTACAATGAGCAGTTCTTC.